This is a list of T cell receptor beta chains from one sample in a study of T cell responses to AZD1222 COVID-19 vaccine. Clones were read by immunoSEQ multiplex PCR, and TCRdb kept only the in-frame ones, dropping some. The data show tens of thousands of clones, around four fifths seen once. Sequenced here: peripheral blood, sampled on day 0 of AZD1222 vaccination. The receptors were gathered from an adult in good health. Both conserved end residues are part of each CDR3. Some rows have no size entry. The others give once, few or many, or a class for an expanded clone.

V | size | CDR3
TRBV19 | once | CASSFRGPGELFF
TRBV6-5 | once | CASSSGVANEKLFF
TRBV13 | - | CASSSRDRGQTWTNPRSRNEQFF
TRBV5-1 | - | CASSLDGTSGFSYSYEQYF
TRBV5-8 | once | CASSLTGTGELFF
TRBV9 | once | CASSVYSSNTEAFF
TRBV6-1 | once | CASSEHSGYEQYF
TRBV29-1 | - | CSVPRGAAGSTGELFF
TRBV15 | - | CATSSRGAYSTDTQYF
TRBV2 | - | CASTQLTSGKNIQYF
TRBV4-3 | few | CASSQDALGSSGNTIYF
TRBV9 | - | CASSAGGGYQETQYF
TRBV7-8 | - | CASSLAGGFTEAFF
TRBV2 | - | CASSGPGGAGQPQHF
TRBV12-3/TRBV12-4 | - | CASSLGGGEQYF
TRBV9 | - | CASSASGGTYEQYF
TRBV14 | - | CASSPRRTGLSTDTQYF
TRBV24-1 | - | CATSGRRANYGYTF
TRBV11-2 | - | CASSRQGAGVNTEAFF